These 25 T cell receptor beta chains were all obtained from the same sample, sequenced in a study of monozygotic twins with inflammatory bowel disease. Reanalyzing the 5' RACE reads, TCRdb keeps one entry per CDR3 protein, without DNA. Its clone listing holds about 380,000 distinct CDR3 sequences. The sequencing input was blood. These TCRs come from a human donor with ulcerative colitis or Crohn's disease, or a healthy co-twin of an affected twin (not recorded which).

The chain recombines TRBV7-2 with TRBJ2-1; the TCRdb call, TRBD2, lacks DNA for checking. The CDR3 extends over 17 amino acids. Germline lookup yields CDR1 SGHTA and CDR2 FQGNSA. CDR3 in amino acids: CASSSPAGGASYNEQFF.

The rearrangement joins TRBV12-3 or TRBV12-4 to TRBJ2-5. The length of the CDR3 is 13 residues. The CDR3: CASSFYIIGTQYF.

This chain connects TRBV4-3 to TRBJ2-1; with no DNA, the TCRdb D assignment of TRBD1 cannot be verified. Looked up from germline, CDR1 is LGHNA and CDR2 is YSLEER. The CDR3 covers 16 residues. The CDR3 spells CASSQDRVAPLLKQFF.

The chain recombines TRBV20-1 with TRBJ1-2; TCRdb designates TRBD1, a call that cannot be tested without DNA. The CDR3 is 13 amino acids. The germline V gene encodes CDR1 DFQATT and CDR2 SNEGSKA (reference sequence). CDR3 amino acids: CSARVSTAYGYTF.

The chain is built from TRBV4-3 and TRBJ2-7; TCRdb names TRBD1, which stays unverified in the absence of DNA. The germline V gene has CDR1 LGHNA and CDR2 YSLEER. CDR3 length: 15 amino acids. CDR3: CASSQDWGLLKEQYF.

The chain is built from TRBV9 and TRBJ2-3. Germline assignment: CDR1 SGDLS and CDR2 YYNGEE. The CDR3 is 15 residues long. The CDR3 loop reads CASSVAVVFTDTQYF. Full variable domain (remainder filled in from reference TRBV9 and TRBJ2-3): DSGVTQTPKHLITATGQRVTLRCSPRSGDLSVYWYQQSLDQGLQFLIQYYNGEERAKGNILERFSAQQFPDLHSELNLSSLELGDSALYFCASSVAVVFTDTQYFGPGTRLTVL.

The gene calls are TRBV14 and TRBJ1-1; the TCRdb D gene call, TRBD1, has no DNA to confirm it. CDR3 length: 15 amino acids. Germline assignment: CDR1 SGHDN and CDR2 FVKESK. CDR3 amino acids: CASTSGTGGHTEAFF.

The CDR3 reads CASSLGVVQFF. The chain links TRBV11-2 to TRBJ2-1. CDR1 is SGHAT, CDR2 FQNNGV, per germline. This CDR3 has 11 amino acids. The full variable domain, its missing parts supplied by reference TRBV11-2 and TRBJ2-1, is EAGVAQSPRYKIIEKRQSVAFWCNPISGHATLYWYQQILGQGPKLLIQFQNNGVVDDSQLPKDRFSAERLKGVDSTLKIQPAKLEDSAVYLCASSLGVVQFFGPGTRLTVL.

The rearrangement links TRBV5-1 to TRBJ2-7. CDR1 is SGHRS and CDR2 is YFSETQ in the germline V gene. The CDR3 has 12 amino acids. Here the CDR3 reads CASSLAGDEQYF. Variable domain in full (rest from reference TRBV5-1 and TRBJ2-7): KAGVTQTPRYLIKTRGQQVTLSCSPISGHRSVSWYQQTPGQGLQFLFEYFSETQRNKGNFPGRFSGRQFSNSRSEMNVSTLELGDSALYLCASSLAGDEQYFGPGTRLTVT.

The chain recombines TRBV5-1 with TRBJ2-7; TCRdb's D call, TRBD1, is unchecked because there is no DNA. The length of the CDR3 is 16 residues. Germline-derived CDR1 and CDR2 are SGHRS and YFSETQ. CDR3 amino acids: CASSFPTGPSSYEQYF.

This chain connects TRBV6-5 to TRBJ2-2. Germline CDR1 reads MNHEY; CDR2 reads SVGAGI. CDR3 length equals 14 residues. The CDR3 sequence is CASSYRRNTGELFF.

This chain uses TRBV11-2 with TRBJ2-7. The CDR3 covers 14 residues. The germline gives CDR1 SGHAT, CDR2 FQNNGV. CDR3: CASSFRLGSYEQYF. Supplemented by reference TRBV11-2 and TRBJ2-7, the full variable domain reads EAGVAQSPRYKIIEKRQSVAFWCNPISGHATLYWYQQILGQGPKLLIQFQNNGVVDDSQLPKDRFSAERLKGVDSTLKIQPAKLEDSAVYLCASSFRLGSYEQYFGPGTRLTVT.

The rearrangement uses TRBV18 and TRBJ2-7; TCRdb outputs TRBD1, but without DNA this stays unchecked. Germline values: CDR1 KGHSH, CDR2 LQKENI. This CDR3 comprises 15 residues. CDR3 residues: CASSQTTASSGEQYF.

The V and J genes are TRBV6-5 and TRBJ2-5; lacking DNA, the TRBD1 call made by TCRdb goes unchecked. Per germline, CDR1 MNHEY and CDR2 SVGAGI. CDR3 length: 13 amino acids. The CDR3 spells CASLEKGGETQYF.

The chain couples TRBV29-1 to TRBJ2-6. The CDR3 is 15 amino acids. Germline V lookup: CDR1 SQVTM, CDR2 ANQGSEA. CDR3 region: CSAEHPTAGANVLTF. Full variable domain (remainder filled in from reference TRBV29-1 and TRBJ2-6): SAVISQKPSRDICQRGTSLTIQCQVDSQVTMMFWYRQQPGQSLTLIATANQGSEATYESGFVIDKFPISRPNLTFSTLTVSNMSPEDSSIYLCSAEHPTAGANVLTFGAGSRLTVL.

This chain joins TRBV3-1 and TRBJ2-3; the TCRdb D gene call, TRBD1, has no DNA to confirm it. Per germline, CDR1 LGHDT and CDR2 YNNKEL (reference sequence). CDR3 length: 17 amino acids. CDR3 sequence reads: CASSQDRGPLGADTQYF.

V is TRBV5-1 and J is TRBJ1-1; as DNA is missing, the TRBD1 call by TCRdb cannot be tested. The CDR3 has 15 residues. CDR1 SGHRS and CDR2 YFSETQ come from the germline V gene. The CDR3: CASSPGTGAEPEAFF.

The rearrangement uses TRBV12-3 or TRBV12-4 and TRBJ2-2. The length of the CDR3 is 13 residues. This CDR3 reads CASTLTLTGELFF.

The rearrangement joins TRBV20-1 to TRBJ2-7; TCRdb selects TRBD1, and the lack of DNA leaves this call unchecked. The CDR3 has 11 residues. CDR1 and CDR2 from the germline V gene are DFQATT and SNEGSKA (reference sequence). This chain's CDR3 is CSAREGTRQYF.

CDR3: CASSSVATPAQAFF. This chain connects TRBV7-3 to TRBJ1-1; lacking DNA, the TRBD1 call made by TCRdb goes unchecked. CDR3 length: 14 amino acids. Germline V gene data show CDR1 as SGHTA and CDR2 as FQGTGA. Variable domain in full (rest from reference TRBV7-3 and TRBJ1-1): GAGVSQTPSNKVTEKGKYVELRCDPISGHTALYWYRQSLGQGPEFLIYFQGTGAADDSGLPNDRFFAVRPEGSVSTLKIQRTERGDSAVYLCASSSVATPAQAFFGQGTRLTVV.

This chain uses TRBV20-1 with TRBJ2-7; TCRdb calls TRBD2, which cannot be checked without DNA. Germline CDR1 is DFQATT and CDR2 is SNEGSKA (reference sequence). CDR3 length equals 14 residues. CDR3 loop: CSARGEGHDYEQYF.

The chain is built from TRBV25-1 and TRBJ2-1. The germline V gene has CDR1 MGHDK and CDR2 SYGVNS. CDR3 size: 15 residues. CDR3 residues: CASSLSSGSYNEQFF.

The chain employs TRBV12-3 or TRBV12-4 and TRBJ1-1. This CDR3 contains 12 residues. The chain's CDR3 is CASSRGPSEAFF.

The chain employs TRBV9 and TRBJ1-1; there is no DNA to check the TCRdb D call of TRBD1. The CDR3 runs to 14 residues. Germline loops: CDR1 SGDLS, CDR2 YYNGEE. CDR3 sequence: CASSSRAGYTEAFF.

This chain uses TRBV20-1 with TRBJ2-3. Germline V CDR1 and CDR2: DFQATT, SNEGSKA (reference sequence). The CDR3 covers 15 residues. The CDR3 is CSATDWVSDADTQYF.